Detailed here is one T cell receptor beta chain. Measured with immunoSEQ multiplex PCR; TCRdb has only the in-frame clones, and not every one. The table records around 140,000 clones, under 95% of them present only once. Looked up from germline, CDR1 is MNHNY and CDR2 is SVGAGI (reference sequence). CDR3 length equals 16 residues. Losses at the gene ends were 7 bases for V and 0 bases for J; bases not matched to a gene: 9. This record comes from a study of control samples from healthy donors and cancer patients. The source of this sequence is a man aged 40-50 years in good health. Sequenced material: blood. The chain recombines TRBV6-6 with TRBJ1-3; 7 bases match TRBD1. CDR3 residues: CASTPTGSFSGNTIYF. The CDR3 DNA reads as TGTGCCAGCACCCCGACAGGGTCCTTCTCTGGAAACACCATATATTTT.